Below are 3 T cell receptor beta chains sequenced from a single sample in a study of cytomegalovirus exposure and HLA in healthy donors. Use of 60 Vbeta and 13 Jbeta primers characterized the PCR. Method: immunoSEQ multiplex PCR; TCRdb's copy keeps in-frame clones and lacks some. The sample holds some 30,000 clones, more than 75% seen once. Input material: PBMCs. The source is a boy younger than 18 in good health and CMV-seronegative.

The J gene is TRBJ1-2, the V gene TRBV9; the D gene is possibly TRBD1 (6 bases). CDR3 length equals 13 residues. Trimming removed 0 bases from V and 8 bases from J, with 11 bases in between. Germline loops: CDR1 SGDLS, CDR2 YYNGEE. The CDR3 DNA follows: TGTGCCAGCAGCGTAGTAGGACAGCCAGGCTACACCTTC. Translated: CASSVVGQPGYTF.

This sequence joins TRBV6-5 and TRBJ1-5; D is possibly TRBD1 (5 bases). Germline V gives CDR1 MNHEY, CDR2 SVGAGI. Deletions cut 2 bases from V and 5 bases from J, with 10 bases between. The length of the CDR3 is 14 residues. The CDR3 region has the DNA TGTGCCAGCAGTTACAACGGGGGGGATCAGCCCCAGCATTTT. Translating gives CASSYNGGDQPQHF.

This chain links TRBV9 with TRBJ2-3; TRBD2 aligns across 9 bases. V lost 1 base, J lost 0 bases, and 3 bases stayed unmatched. Germline V CDR1 and CDR2: SGDLS, YYNGEE. This CDR3 has 16 amino acids. CDR3 DNA sequence: TGTGCCAGCAGCGTAACGACTAGCGGAAGCACAGATACGCAGTATTTT. Protein sequence: CASSVTTSGSTDTQYF.